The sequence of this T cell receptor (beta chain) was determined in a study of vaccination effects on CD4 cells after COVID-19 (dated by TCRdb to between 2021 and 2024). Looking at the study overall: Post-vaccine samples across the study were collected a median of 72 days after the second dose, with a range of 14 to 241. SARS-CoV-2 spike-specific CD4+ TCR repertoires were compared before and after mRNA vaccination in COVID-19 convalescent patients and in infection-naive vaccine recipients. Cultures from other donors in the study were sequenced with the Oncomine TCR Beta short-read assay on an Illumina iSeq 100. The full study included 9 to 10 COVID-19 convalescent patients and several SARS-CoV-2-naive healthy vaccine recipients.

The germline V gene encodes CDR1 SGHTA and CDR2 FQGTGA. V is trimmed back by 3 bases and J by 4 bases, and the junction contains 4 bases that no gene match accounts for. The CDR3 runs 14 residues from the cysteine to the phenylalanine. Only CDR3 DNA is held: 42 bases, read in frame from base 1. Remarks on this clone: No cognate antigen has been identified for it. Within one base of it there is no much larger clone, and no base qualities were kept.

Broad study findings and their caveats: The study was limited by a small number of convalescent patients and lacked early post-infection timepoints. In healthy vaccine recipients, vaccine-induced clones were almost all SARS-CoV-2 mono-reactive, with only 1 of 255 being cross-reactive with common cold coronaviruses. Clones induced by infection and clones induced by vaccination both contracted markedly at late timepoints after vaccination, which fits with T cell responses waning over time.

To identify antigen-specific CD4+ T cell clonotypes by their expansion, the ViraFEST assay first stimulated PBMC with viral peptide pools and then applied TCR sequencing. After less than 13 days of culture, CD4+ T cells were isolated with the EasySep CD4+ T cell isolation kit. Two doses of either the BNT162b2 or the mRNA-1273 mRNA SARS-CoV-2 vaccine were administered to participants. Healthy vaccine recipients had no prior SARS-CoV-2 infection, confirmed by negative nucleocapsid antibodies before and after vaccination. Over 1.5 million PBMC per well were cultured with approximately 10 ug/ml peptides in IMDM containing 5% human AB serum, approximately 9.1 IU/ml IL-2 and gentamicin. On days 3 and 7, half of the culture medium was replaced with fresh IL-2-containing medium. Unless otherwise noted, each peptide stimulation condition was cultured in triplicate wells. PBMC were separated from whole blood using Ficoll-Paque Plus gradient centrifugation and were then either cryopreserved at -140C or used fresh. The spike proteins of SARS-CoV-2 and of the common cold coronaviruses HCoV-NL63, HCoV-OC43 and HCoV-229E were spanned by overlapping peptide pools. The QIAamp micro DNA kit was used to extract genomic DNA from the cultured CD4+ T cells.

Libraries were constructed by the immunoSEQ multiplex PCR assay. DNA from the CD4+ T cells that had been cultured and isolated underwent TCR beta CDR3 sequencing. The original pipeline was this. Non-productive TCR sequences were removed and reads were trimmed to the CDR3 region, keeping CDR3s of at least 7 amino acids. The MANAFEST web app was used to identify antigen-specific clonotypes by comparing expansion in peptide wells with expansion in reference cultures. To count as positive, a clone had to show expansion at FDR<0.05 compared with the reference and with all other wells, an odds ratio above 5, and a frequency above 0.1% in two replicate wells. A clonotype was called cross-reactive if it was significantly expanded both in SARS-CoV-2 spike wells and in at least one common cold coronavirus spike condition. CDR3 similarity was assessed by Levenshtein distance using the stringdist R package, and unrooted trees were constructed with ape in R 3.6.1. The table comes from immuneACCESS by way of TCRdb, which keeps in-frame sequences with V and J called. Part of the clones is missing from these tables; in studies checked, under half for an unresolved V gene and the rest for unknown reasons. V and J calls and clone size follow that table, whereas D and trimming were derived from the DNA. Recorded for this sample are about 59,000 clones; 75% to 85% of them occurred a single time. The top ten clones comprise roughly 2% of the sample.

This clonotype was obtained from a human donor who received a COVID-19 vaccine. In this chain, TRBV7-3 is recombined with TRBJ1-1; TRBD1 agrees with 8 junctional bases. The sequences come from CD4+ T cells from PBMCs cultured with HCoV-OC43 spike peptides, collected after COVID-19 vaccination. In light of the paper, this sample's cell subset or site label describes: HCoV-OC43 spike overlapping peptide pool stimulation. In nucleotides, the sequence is TGTGCCAGCAGCTTGACAGGGGTTGGCACTGAAGCTTTCTTT. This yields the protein CASSLTGVGTEAFF.